The 24 T cell receptor beta chains below were found in one sample sequenced in a study of cytomegalovirus exposure and HLA in healthy donors. PCR was performed using 60 Vbeta and 13 Jbeta primers. Only in-frame clones appear in the TCRdb table, and some are missing; sequencing was by immunoSEQ multiplex PCR. The sample yields 200,000 to 250,000 clones, over 70% seen once. Sample: PBMCs. The receptors were gathered from a woman aged 55-70 years in good health and CMV-seropositive.

As DNA, the CDR3 is TGTGCCAGCAGTGAATGGGGCAGGGCCTCCTACAATGAGCAGTTCTTC. Translating it yields CASSEWGRASYNEQFF. The chain couples TRBV6-1 to TRBJ2-1; tentatively, D is TRBD1 (5 bases). This CDR3 is built from 16 residues. The germline V gene has CDR1 MNHNS and CDR2 SASEGT. Trimming cost V 2 bases and J 0 bases, with 11 bases left between them.

This chain connects TRBV5-1 to TRBJ2-3, with a weak D call TRBD1 (7 bases). V gave up 4 bases and J gave up 2 bases, with 11 bases separating them. Germline CDR1 reads SGHRS; CDR2 reads YFSETQ. The CDR3 runs 14 residues. CDR3 in DNA: TGCGCCAGCAGCCGGGGGACAGCCACAGATACGCAGTATTTT. Its translation is CASSRGTATDTQYF. The full variable domain, rest sourced from reference TRBV5-1 and TRBJ2-3, is KAGVTQTPRYLIKTRGQQVTLSCSPISGHRSVSWYQQTPGQGLQFLFEYFSETQRNKGNFPGRFSGRQFSNSRSEMNVSTLELGDSALYLCASSRGTATDTQYFGPGTRLTVL.

The chain combines TRBV28 with TRBJ1-2; D remains unclear. The CDR3 is 13 amino acids. The V end was cut by 11 bases, the J end by 4 bases, with 17 bases between. Germline V CDR1 and CDR2: MDHEN, SYDVKM. The CDR3 DNA is TGTGCCGCTCGCCCAGGAAATGGCTATGGCTACACCTTC. Protein product: CAARPGNGYGYTF.

The rearrangement links TRBV25-1 to TRBJ2-2, with unresolved D. Germline V gives CDR1 MGHDK, CDR2 SYGVNS. The CDR3 is 13 amino acids. Trimming stripped 5 bases from V and 6 bases from J, with 10 bases between. In DNA, the CDR3 is TGTGCCAGCAGTCCGGAGCCCCCCGGGGAGCTGTTTTTT. It specifies CASSPEPPGELFF.

This clone was observed a few times. This chain links TRBV11-2 with TRBJ1-1; 8 positions match TRBD1. Looked up from germline, CDR1 is SGHAT and CDR2 is FQNNGV. Trimming cost V 5 bases and J 3 bases; bases outside gene matches: 8. The CDR3 is 15 residues long. CDR3: CASSPKLQGDTEAFF. CDR3 bases: TGTGCCAGCAGCCCGAAGTTACAGGGGGACACTGAAGCTTTCTTT.

This clone was detected only a few times. V is TRBV7-2 and J is TRBJ2-2; D may be TRBD1 (5 bases). The germline CDR1 and CDR2 sequences are SGHTA and FQGNSA. The V end was cut by 5 bases, the J end by 5 bases, with 15 bases between. This CDR3 is 15 amino acids long. The CDR3 region is CASSTVVGHTGELFF. DNA of the CDR3: TGTGCCAGCAGCACGGTAGTGGGGCATACCGGGGAGCTGTTTTTT.

This chain links TRBV7-2 with TRBJ2-5; D gene uncertain. TRBJ2-7 matches the DNA end more closely, so the J call is doubtful. Germline-derived CDR1 and CDR2 are SGHTA and FQGNSA. The CDR3 has 12 amino acids. DNA of the CDR3: TGTGCCAGCAGCTTGCTAGCCTACGAGCAGTACTTC. Its protein is CASSLLAYEQYF.

In its sample, this clone was seen once. The chain recombines TRBV18 with TRBJ1-2, with a tentative D call TRBD1 (6 bases). The CDR3 runs 15 residues. Per the germline V gene, CDR1 is KGHSH and CDR2 is LQKENI. Between the trimmed V and J ends, which lost 2 bases and 5 bases, there was a span of 15 bases. The CDR3 here is CASSPSQQGGYGYTF. CDR3 in DNA: TGTGCCAGCTCACCATCACAACAGGGCGGTTATGGCTACACCTTC.

The chain carries TRBV10-2 and TRBJ2-3, with D maybe TRBD2 (5 bases). The CDR3 sequence is 13 residues long. Germline V lookup: CDR1 WSHSY, CDR2 SAAADI. The germline V and J ends were trimmed by 11 bases and 5 bases, with 17 bases remaining between them. This CDR3 reads CAGAEVGRDTQYF. CDR3 coding DNA: TGCGCCGGCGCGGAGGTGGGAAGAGATACGCAGTATTTT.

This clone was recorded only once. The chain links TRBV2 to TRBJ1-1, with 8 nucleotides matching TRBD1. V lost 6 bases, J lost 5 bases, and 5 bases stayed unmatched. This CDR3 spans 13 amino acids. Germline-derived CDR1 and CDR2 are SNHLY and FYNNEI. This chain's CDR3 is CASRQGAGTEAFF. CDR3 DNA: TGTGCCAGCAGGCAGGGGGCAGGGACTGAAGCTTTCTTT.

This clone was detected only a few times. This specimen includes other DNA sequences encoding the same CDR3. The gene calls are TRBV7-2 and TRBJ2-3; 7 bases align to TRBD2. Germline trimming cut 5 bases from V and 3 bases from J; bases unmatched to any gene: 5. CDR1 and CDR2 from the germline V gene are SGHTA and FQGNSA. The CDR3 is 14 residues long. CDR3: CASSPGLVTDTQYF. CDR3 nucleotides: TGTGCCAGCAGCCCCGGACTAGTGACAGATACGCAGTATTTT.

The chain employs TRBV10-3 and TRBJ2-7; D might be TRBD1 (6 bases). This CDR3 has 16 amino acids. Germline V lookup: CDR1 ENHRY, CDR2 SYGVKD. V lost 2 bases to trimming and J lost 5 bases, with 19 bases between them. The CDR3 coding sequence is TGTGCCATCAGTGAGATGGGTGGGGGCGAGGGAAACGAGCAGTACTTC. Residues: CAISEMGGGEGNEQYF.

The chain employs TRBV6-1 and TRBJ1-5; D unclear. CDR1 is MNHNS, CDR2 SASEGT, per germline. V gave up 5 bases and J gave up 6 bases, with 8 bases separating them. This CDR3 region has 12 residues. The CDR3 reads CASSIIGQPQHF. The DNA for the CDR3 is TGTGCCAGCAGTATTATCGGTCAGCCCCAGCATTTT.

The chain recombines TRBV4-2 with TRBJ2-1, with 8 positions matching TRBD2. The J segment lost 1 base and the V segment lost 0 bases, leaving 5 bases of the junction unmatched. Germline CDR1 LGHNA, CDR2 YNFKEQ. The length of the CDR3 is 17 residues. CDR3 DNA: TGTGCCAGCAGCCAAGACTTGGCTAGCGGGTCCTACAATGAGCAGTTCTTC. It codes for CASSQDLASGSYNEQFF.

This clone was counted a few times. This sequence joins TRBV9 and TRBJ1-2; D possibly corresponds to TRBD1 (5 bases). CDR1 is SGDLS and CDR2 is YYNGEE in the germline V gene. The CDR3 runs 14 residues. Trimming pared 0 bases from V and 8 bases from J, leaving 14 bases between. The CDR3 is CASSVDIRVSGYTF. For the CDR3, the DNA is TGTGCCAGCAGCGTAGATATCAGGGTTTCCGGCTACACCTTC.

In the case of this clone: Different DNA sequences within this sample yield the same CDR3. V and J are TRBV7-9 and TRBJ1-5; no clear D. V lost 5 bases, J lost 4 bases, and 9 bases lay in between. In germline, CDR1 is SEHNR, CDR2 FQNEAQ (reference sequence). This CDR3 is built from 13 residues. The chain's CDR3 is CASSLDGNQPQHF. In nucleotides, the CDR3 is TGTGCCAGCAGCCTTGACGGGAATCAGCCCCAGCATTTT.

V usage is TRBV7-2 and J usage is TRBJ1-2; no reliable D call. The germline V and J ends were trimmed by 1 base and 7 bases, with 7 bases remaining between them. Germline V gene data show CDR1 as SGHTA and CDR2 as FQGNSA. The CDR3 length is 12 residues. The CDR3, as DNA: TGTGCCAGCAGCTTAGTGCTAACTGGCTACACCTTC. It specifies CASSLVLTGYTF. The variable domain in full, with the rest retrieved from reference TRBV7-2 and TRBJ1-2, is GAGVSQSPSNKVTEKGKDVELRCDPISGHTALYWYRQSLGQGLEFLIYFQGNSAPDKSGLPSDRFSAERTGGSVSTLTIQRTQQEDSAVYLCASSLVLTGYTFGSGTRLTVV.

This clone has just a few counts. The chain links TRBV9 to TRBJ1-1; D might be TRBD1 (5 bases). V lost 3 bases and J 0 bases, leaving 6 bases between the germline ends. The CDR3 runs to 13 residues. The germline V gene encodes CDR1 SGDLS and CDR2 YYNGEE. The CDR3 DNA sequence: TGTGCCAGCAGCGGACAGATGAACACTGAAGCTTTCTTT. It is translated as CASSGQMNTEAFF.

The chain combines TRBV10-2 with TRBJ1-5; a possible D gene is TRBD1 (5 bases). This CDR3 has 14 residues. Trimming pared 1 base from V and 16 bases from J, leaving 20 bases between. Germline CDR1 WSHSY, CDR2 SAAADI. The CDR3 DNA is TGCGCCAGCAGTGAGTTACCAGACAGACTCCCCCCCCATTTT. Translating gives CASSELPDRLPPHF.

The chain joins TRBV23-1 to TRBJ1-5, with D possibly matching TRBD1 (5 bases). TRBV23-1 is reported as an ORF; its role is uncertain. CDR3 length equals 16 residues. The germline V and J ends were trimmed by 0 bases and 4 bases, with 13 bases remaining between them. CDR3 coding DNA: TGCGCCAGCAGTCAATCCGGGGGATCCGGTAATCAGCCCCAGCATTTT. Protein sequence: CASSQSGGSGNQPQHF.

The rearrangement links TRBV28 to TRBJ2-4, with 14 positions matching TRBD2. The CDR3 sequence is 18 residues long. Trimming removed 5 bases from V and 13 bases from J; junction bases left unmatched: 19. From germline, CDR1 is MDHEN and CDR2 SYDVKM. The CDR3 region has the DNA TGTGCCAGCAGTACCATAACCCGAGGACTAGCGGGGGGCAAAGACCAGTACTTC. This codes for CASSTITRGLAGGKDQYF. Complete variable domain (other parts from reference TRBV28 and TRBJ2-4): DVKVTQSSRYLVKRTGEKVFLECVQDMDHENMFWYRQDPGLGLRLIYFSYDVKMKEKGDIPEGYSVSREKKERFSLILESASTNQTSMYLCASSTITRGLAGGKDQYFGAGTRLSVL.

The rearrangement links TRBV30 to TRBJ2-5; 7 nucleotides match TRBD1. Judging by the DNA end, TRBJ2-7 fits better; the J call may be wrong. CDR1 is GTSNPN and CDR2 is SVGIG in the germline V gene (reference sequence). The CDR3 has 14 residues. The CDR3: CAWVHRDSTYEQYF. CDR3 DNA sequence: TGTGCCTGGGTCCACCGGGACAGCACCTACGAGCAGTACTTC.

The gene calls are TRBV5-1 and TRBJ1-2; possible D gene TRBD1, 5 bases. Germline CDR1 and CDR2: SGHRS and YFSETQ. The CDR3 loop spans 16 amino acids. V was cut by 2 bases and J by 0 bases, with 14 bases left in between. The CDR3 DNA is TGCGCCAGCAGCTTACTCGACAGTTTCTCTAACTATGGCTACACCTTC. This encodes CASSLLDSFSNYGYTF.

This clone was detected a few times. V is TRBV10-1 and J is TRBJ2-7; TRBD1 might be the D (6 bases). V lost 8 bases to trimming and J lost 0 bases, with 8 bases between them. The CDR3 is 12 residues long. Germline V gene sequence: CDR1 WNHNN, CDR2 SYGVQD (reference sequence). CDR3 bases: TGCGCCAGCCAGGGGAGCTCCTACGAGCAGTACTTC. Protein product: CASQGSSYEQYF.